This T cell receptor (beta chain) originates from a study of T cell repertoires in cytomegalovirus infection. Study overall: Public TCR beta signatures marked donors with CMV infection and the matching HLA.

Details on this clonotype: The target antigen is unknown.

Via MiXCR, TCRdb re-called the reads, giving one row per CDR3 protein. The repertoire holds about 240,000 distinct CDR3 sequences, with roughly an eighth as singletons. Overall study results and limits: What dominated the ex vivo response were HLA-C-restricted CMV-specific TCR beta clonotypes. Using cumulative public TCR beta family frequency, the authors identified those who carried CMV together with the relevant HLA.

The CDR3 length is 14 residues. The V gene end was trimmed by 3 bases and the J gene end by 11 bases; junction bases not matched to a gene: 10. This TCR came from a human donor in good health (CMV status not recorded). Some clones in this sample may be carry-over from other donors' samples. The sequenced sample was PBMCs. The chain uses TRBV12-3 or TRBV12-4 and TRBJ1-1; 9 bases are a match to TRBD1. The CDR3 DNA follows: TGTGCCAGCAGTTTCGGGACAGGGAGTGATTATGCTTTCTTT. Translation: CASSFGTGSDYAFF.